This section outlines one T cell receptor beta chain sequence together with its context. There are 14 residues in the CDR3. J gave up 4 bases and V 6 bases, and 7 bases lay outside the gene matches. The germline V gene encodes CDR1 SQVTM and CDR2 ANQGSEA. TCRdb's copy holds only in-frame clones and misses some; the assay was immunoSEQ multiplex PCR. Of about 88,000 clones listed, about three quarters were seen once; the top ten hold roughly 13%. These data come from a study of radiotherapy plus CTLA-4 blockade in lung cancer. This receptor was identified in a human donor with non-small cell lung cancer that progressed on radiotherapy plus ipilimumab. The sequenced sample was peripheral blood, obtained from a patient treated with radiotherapy plus ipilimumab. The rearrangement links TRBV29-1 to TRBJ1-2; 11 bases fit TRBD1. CDR3 in amino acids: CSVAGQGASYGYTF. The CDR3 nucleotides are TGCAGCGTCGCCGGACAGGGGGCCAGCTATGGCTACACCTTC.